This T cell receptor beta chain was identified during a study of blood T cells in healthy people across ages (dated by TCRdb to between 2014 and 2017). Background on the whole study: Template switching captured roughly one uniquely barcoded TCR beta cDNA molecule per two T cells in model experiments. To avoid experimental bias, donors of different ages were distributed randomly across sequencing lanes. Using deep sequencing normalized with unique cDNA molecular identifiers, the study measured how TCR beta repertoire diversity changes with age. The study analyzed two additional independent replicas of 1 million unique cDNA reads from the same blood draw for two donors, one aged 18 to 29 and one aged 80 or older. The donors were divided into four age groups: young (average about 16 years), middle-aged (about 39), aged (roughly 66) and long-lived (82). Paper-wide results and their limitations: The percentage of naive T cells measured by flow cytometry correlated strongly with observed TCR beta diversity. The CMV infection status of donors was not known, potentially confounding age-related changes in expanded clonotypes. Because profiling used bulk unsorted PBMCs, naive and antigen-experienced compartments could not be compared conclusively. Total diversity estimates from one million sequenced T cells were considered lower bounds and underestimates. Observed TCR beta diversity per million T cells fell roughly linearly with age, and a significant reduction was already apparent by age around 40. Compared with the aged group, the long-lived group had more naive CD4+ T cells, fewer expanded clones and increased TCR diversity, a pattern suggesting age selection.

The library relied on 5' RACE. The instrument was an Illumina HiSeq 2500. A second about 7 to 12 cycle PCR used a sample-barcoded 5' primer and a J-beta primer mix. Each TCR beta cDNA molecule received a unique molecular identifier from a template-switch 5' adaptor carrying 12 random nucleotides. At least 3 million CDR3-containing paired-end reads were obtained from each sample. First-strand cDNA synthesis was performed from all RNA using the Mint cDNA synthesis kit, with priming by a TRBC-specific oligonucleotide. All cDNA was treated with uracil-DNA glycosylase and then went through a first 18-cycle PCR with the universal primers M1SS and BC2_uni_R. Under the source paper's analysis protocol: For normalization, 1 million high-quality reads were randomly selected from each sample, with every read carrying a distinct molecular identifier. Instead of being binned into consensus sequences, reads that shared molecular identifiers were thrown out. CDR3 identification, clonotype clustering and error correction used MiTCR with a Q25 quality threshold and the strictest error-elimination algorithm. A nonparametric unseen species model with Euler transformation was used to estimate a lower bound on total TCR beta diversity. TCRdb reprocessing: public reads trimmed at Q25 with fastp, clones called with MiXCR, in-frame beta chains kept. Entries are consolidated by CDR3 protein sequence, retaining the most common genes and DNA. The V and J calls follow TCRdb's processing rather than the paper's. The sample data list 1.5 million to 2 million distinct CDR3 sequences, and just under 50% of these were observed just once. The leading ten clones occupy around 2.1% of the sample.

Systemically healthy Caucasian individuals from Russia, 35 to 50 in total and aged roughly 6 to 90 years, were included as donors. Each donor gave ten milliliters of peripheral blood, drawn into EDTA-treated Vacutainer tubes. Ficoll-Paque density-gradient centrifugation was used to isolate PBMCs, with at least 6.5 million per sample. Trizol reagent was used to extract total RNA from PBMCs, with at least 5.5 micrograms per sample. For every donor, an aliquot of PBMCs went through flow cytometry to measure the percentages of naive CD45RAhigh/CD27high T cells. As to this clonotype: What this receptor recognizes is not known. No quality values exist for individual bases; no much larger clone is one base distant.

This TCR derives from a woman aged 40 to 50 in good health. Sequencing input: blood.

The base sequence is TGTGCCAGCAGCCAAGAGGATGCGGGGGCGATTTTCAGGCAGTTCTTC. Its coded protein is CASSQEDAGAIFRQFF. The chain links TRBV3-1 with TRBJ2-1; the D segment could be TRBD2, given 7 matching bases. The CDR3 contains 16 residues, cysteine and phenylalanine counted. Just CDR3 DNA is preserved here, 48 bases in frame from base 1. Based on the germline V gene (reference sequence), the CDR1 and CDR2 sequences are LGHDT and YNNKEL. V is shortened by 0 bases, J by 12 bases, and the region joining them spans 21 bases.